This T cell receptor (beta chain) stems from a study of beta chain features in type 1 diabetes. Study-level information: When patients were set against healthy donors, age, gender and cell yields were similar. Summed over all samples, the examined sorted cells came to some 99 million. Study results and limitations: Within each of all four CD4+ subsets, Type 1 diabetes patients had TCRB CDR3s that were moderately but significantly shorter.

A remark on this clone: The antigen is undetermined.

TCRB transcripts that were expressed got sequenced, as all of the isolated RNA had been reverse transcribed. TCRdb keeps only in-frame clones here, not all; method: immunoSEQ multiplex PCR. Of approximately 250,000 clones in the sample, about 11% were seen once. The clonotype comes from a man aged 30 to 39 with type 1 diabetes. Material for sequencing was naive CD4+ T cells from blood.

CDR3 sequence reads: CSASPDFEAFF. CDR3 bases: TGCAGTGCTAGCCCTGACTTTGAAGCTTTCTTT. The chain links TRBV20-1 to TRBJ1-1; D remains ambiguous. CDR3 length: 11 residues. Germline lookup yields CDR1 DFQATT and CDR2 SNEGSKA (reference sequence). Trimming took off 3 bases at V and 7 bases at J, with 9 bases between the two ends.